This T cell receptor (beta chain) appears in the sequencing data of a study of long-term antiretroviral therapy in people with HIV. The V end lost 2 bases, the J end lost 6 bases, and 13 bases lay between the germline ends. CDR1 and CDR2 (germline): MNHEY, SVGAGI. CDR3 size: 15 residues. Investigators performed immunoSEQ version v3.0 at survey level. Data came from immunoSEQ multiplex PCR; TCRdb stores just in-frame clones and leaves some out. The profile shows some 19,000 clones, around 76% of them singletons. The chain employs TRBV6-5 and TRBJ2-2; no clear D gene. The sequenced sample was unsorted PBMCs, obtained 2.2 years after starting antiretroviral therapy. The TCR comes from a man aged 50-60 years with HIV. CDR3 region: CASSYDTDRAGELFF. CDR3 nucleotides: TGTGCCAGCAGTTACGATACAGACCGGGCCGGGGAGCTGTTTTTT.